The 26 T cell receptor beta chains given below trace back to one sample, sequenced in a study of blood T cell repertoires in COVID-19. Assay: immunoSEQ multiplex PCR; the TCRdb copy retains only in-frame clones and omits some. The table has roughly 150,000 clones, about 80% seen once; the top ten hold approximately 0.5%. Sequenced input: peripheral blood. The source is a man in his fifties or sixties with acute or convalescent COVID-19.

The rearrangement uses TRBV6-6 and TRBJ1-5; D might be TRBD1 (6 bases). This CDR3 has 16 residues. The germline V and J ends were trimmed by 6 bases and 7 bases, with 22 bases remaining between them. From germline, CDR1 is MNHNY and CDR2 SVGAGI (reference sequence). The CDR3 DNA is TGTGCCAGCAGACCCGGGACACCCCGGGTCCGGCAGCCCCAGCATTTT. Its protein product is CASRPGTPRVRQPQHF.

This clone was recorded only once. Within the sample, other DNA sequences also encode this same CDR3. This chain's CDR3 is CASSRTGAYEQYF. CDR3 in DNA: TGTGCCAGCAGTAGGACAGGGGCTTACGAGCAGTACTTC. The rearrangement joins TRBV6-5 to TRBJ2-7, with TRBD1 matching over 9 bases. In germline, CDR1 is MNHEY, CDR2 SVGAGI. The junction had 3 bases not matched to a gene; V was cut back by 5 bases and J by 4 bases. The CDR3 contains 13 residues.

The rearrangement uses TRBV5-1 and TRBJ1-3; D gene unclear. V lost 0 bases and J lost 4, with 14 bases in between. The germline V gene encodes CDR1 SGHRS and CDR2 YFSETQ. This CDR3 spans 16 amino acids. The CDR3 sequence: CASSLGSPLGGNTIYF. Here the CDR3 DNA reads TGCGCCAGCAGCTTGGGTAGCCCACTTGGGGGAAACACCATATATTTT.

The chain links TRBV3-1 (or the pseudogene TRBV3-2) to TRBJ2-7; the match to TRBD2 covers 8 bases. Trimming at V came to 4 bases and at J to 2 bases, leaving 7 bases not matched to a gene. Germline V CDR1 and CDR2: LGHDT, YNNKEL (reference sequence). The CDR3 has 15 residues. The chain's CDR3 is CASSRSGGRAYEQYF. The CDR3 bases are TGTGCCAGCAGCCGCAGCGGGGGTCGGGCCTACGAGCAGTACTTC.

The gene calls are TRBV7-2 and TRBJ2-3; 7 nucleotides align to TRBD2. The CDR3 is 12 amino acids. Germline assignment: CDR1 SGHTA and CDR2 FQGNSA. In DNA form, the CDR3 reads TGTGTGGGCGGGAGTAGCACAGATACGCAGTATTTT. Residues: CVGGSSTDTQYF.

The rearrangement links TRBV7-9 to TRBJ2-1; perhaps TRBD2 as D (6 bases). V lost 5 bases, J lost 0 bases, and 17 bases lay in between. Per germline, CDR1 SEHNR and CDR2 FQNEAQ (reference sequence). This CDR3 comprises 17 residues. The CDR3 protein is CASSPYGRRSSYNEQFF. In DNA form, the CDR3 reads TGTGCCAGCAGCCCCTATGGGAGGAGGAGCTCCTACAATGAGCAGTTCTTC.

This clone was detected only once. The J gene is TRBJ1-1, the V gene TRBV23-1, with TRBD1 matching 10 bases. TRBV23-1 is marked as an open reading frame, function uncertain. After removal of 2 bases from V and 6 bases from J, the junction contained 21 bases not matched to a gene. This CDR3 has 20 residues. The CDR3 DNA is TGCGCCAGCAGTCAAAAGGCCGGGACAGGGGATTCCGCCGGGAAGGCTGAAGCTTTCTTT. It codes for CASSQKAGTGDSAGKAEAFF.

The CDR3: CSVPGAASGSGQYF. The CDR3 bases are TGCAGCGTTCCTGGGGCAGCGTCTGGCTCTGGGCAGTACTTC. The J gene is TRBJ2-7, the V gene TRBV29-1; weak D call: TRBD1 (5 bases). Trimming shortened V by 5 bases and J by 9 bases, and 23 bases separated the two germline ends. The CDR3 has 14 residues. Germline V gene sequence: CDR1 SQVTM, CDR2 ANQGSEA.

In this sample, this clone turned up once. The V gene is TRBV5-6, the J gene TRBJ1-1; D call uncertain. The CDR3 totals 13 residues. Germline-derived CDR1 and CDR2 are SGHDT and YYEEEE. V was trimmed by 2 bases and J by 1 base, leaving 6 bases between them. CDR3: CASSFERNTEAFF. CDR3 DNA sequence: TGTGCCAGCAGCTTTGAGAGGAACACTGAAGCTTTCTTT.

V is TRBV19 and J is TRBJ2-7; D gene unclear. V shed 1 base and J shed 8 bases, with 9 bases lying between them. CDR3 size: 12 residues. Germline CDR1 is LNHDA and CDR2 is SQIVND (reference sequence). The CDR3 DNA follows: TGTGCCAGTAGTATAGGCCGGTCCCAGCAGTACTTC. This sequence encodes CASSIGRSQQYF.

The sample holds one count of this clone. This chain links TRBV7-2 with TRBJ1-2; D gene ambiguous. Trimming stripped 7 bases from V and 0 bases from J, with 12 bases between. CDR1 and CDR2 from the germline V gene are SGHTA and FQGNSA. This CDR3 contains 14 residues. The CDR3 DNA reads as TGTGCCAGCAAGCGCGGGGAAGCTAACTATGGCTACACCTTC. Amino acid sequence: CASKRGEANYGYTF.

This clone was observed a few times. The CDR3 DNA follows: TGTGCCAGTAGCTTTTCAACAGGGGGCATTCAGTACTTC. It encodes CASSFSTGGIQYF. The chain employs TRBV19 and TRBJ2-4; 8 nucleotides align to TRBD1. Germline V CDR1 and CDR2: LNHDA, SQIVND (reference sequence). This CDR3 has 13 residues. With 6 bases clipped from V and 9 bases from J, the junction kept 7 bases outside the gene matches.

The chain joins TRBV6-5 to TRBJ1-4; 7 bases agree with TRBD1. The CDR3 has 14 residues. CDR1 MNHEY and CDR2 SVGAGI come from the germline V gene. V was pared by 5 bases and J by 3 bases, with 3 bases of the junction left unmatched. The CDR3 loop is CASSTGASNEKLFF. The CDR3 DNA reads as TGTGCCAGCAGTACAGGGGCCTCTAATGAAAAACTGTTTTTT.

The V call is TRBV7-9, the J call TRBJ2-7; D possibly corresponds to TRBD1 (6 bases). The CDR3 contains 13 residues. V lost 6 bases and J lost 2, with 11 bases in between. Germline-derived CDR1 and CDR2 are SEHNR and FQNEAQ (reference sequence). The CDR3, as DNA: TGTGCCAGCAGTGGGACACGTACCTACGAGCAGTACTTC. Protein: CASSGTRTYEQYF.

The V call is TRBV19, the J call TRBJ2-1; TRBD2 agrees at 10 bases. The CDR3 has 16 amino acids. The V gene's germline CDR1 is LNHDA and CDR2 SQIVND (reference sequence). V was pared by 3 bases and J by 7 bases, with 9 bases of the junction left unmatched. The CDR3 here is CASSMEAGGPRNEQFF. CDR3 nucleotide sequence: TGTGCCAGTAGTATGGAAGCGGGAGGGCCACGGAATGAGCAGTTCTTC.

The rearrangement uses TRBV19 and TRBJ1-4, with D possibly being TRBD1 (6 bases). Germline CDR1 LNHDA, CDR2 SQIVND (reference sequence). V was cut by 7 bases and J by 4 bases, with 13 bases left in between. This CDR3 region has 14 residues. CDR3 in DNA: TGTGCCAGTACCTTGACAGGCCATAATGAAAAACTGTTTTTT. It specifies CASTLTGHNEKLFF.

The chain combines TRBV7-3 with TRBJ2-1; D perhaps matches TRBD2 (6 bases). CDR3 length: 12 residues. The V gene lost 6 bases and the J gene lost 9 bases, with 12 bases spanning the gap. The germline V gene encodes CDR1 SGHTA and CDR2 FQGTGA. The CDR3 bases are TGTGCCAGCAGTTACCCCGGGGGTGAGCAGTTCTTC. Its translation: CASSYPGGEQFF.

The chain combines TRBV27 with TRBJ2-2; the match to TRBD1 covers 7 bases. The CDR3 has 15 residues. V lost 5 bases to trimming and J lost 6 bases; unmatched junction nucleotides: 9. Germline V gene data show CDR1 as MNHEY and CDR2 as SMNVEV (reference sequence). The CDR3 loop is CASSPSGTVPGELFF. CDR3 DNA: TGTGCCAGCAGTCCTTCCGGGACAGTCCCCGGGGAGCTGTTTTTT.

The rearrangement uses TRBV19 and TRBJ2-5, with D perhaps TRBD1 (6 bases). The germline V and J ends were trimmed by 3 bases and 5 bases, with 16 bases remaining between them. The CDR3 is made up of 15 amino acids. CDR1 and CDR2 (germline): LNHDA, SQIVND (reference sequence). For the CDR3, the DNA is TGTGCCAGTAGTATCAACTCAGGGGCGGTGGAGACCCAGTACTTC. Translating it yields CASSINSGAVETQYF. Together with reference TRBV19 and TRBJ2-5, the CDR3 gives the full variable domain: DGGITQSPKYLFRKEGQNVTLSCEQNLNHDAMYWYRQDPGQGLRLIYYSQIVNDFQKGDIAEGYSVSREKKESFPLTVTSAQKNPTAFYLCASSINSGAVETQYFGPGTRLLVL.

This clone appeared once. This chain uses TRBV15 with TRBJ2-1; tentatively, D is TRBD2 (6 bases). Between the trimmed V and J ends, which lost 1 base and 7 bases, there was a span of 20 bases. There are 17 residues in the CDR3. Per the germline V gene, CDR1 is LNHNV and CDR2 is YYDKDF (reference sequence). CDR3 residues: CATSRVSGGGGKNEQFF. Written as DNA, the CDR3 is TGTGCCACCAGCAGAGTATCCGGGGGAGGAGGGAAAAATGAGCAGTTCTTC.

A single count supports this clone. The chain recombines TRBV12-5 with TRBJ1-1; no clear D. Germline CDR1 reads LGHNT; CDR2 reads FRNRAP. CDR3 size: 16 residues. Trimming cost V 8 bases and J 4 bases, with 23 bases left between them. CDR3 sequence: CASRPTSLGGSTEAFF. The CDR3 DNA follows: TGTGCTAGTCGACCGACCTCCCTGGGAGGGAGCACTGAAGCTTTCTTT.

The rearrangement links TRBV7-9 to TRBJ1-3; 9 bases fit TRBD1. In germline, CDR1 is SEHNR, CDR2 FQNEAQ (reference sequence). J was trimmed by 2 bases and V by 5 bases; bases with no gene match: 10. The CDR3 runs 17 residues. The CDR3 region has the DNA TGTGCCAGCAGCAAAATACCGGGACAGGGCCCTGGAAACACCATATATTTT. This codes for CASSKIPGQGPGNTIYF.

This clone was found a few times. This same CDR3 is encoded by further DNA sequences in the sample. The chain is built from TRBV7-9 and TRBJ2-2, with D possibly TRBD1 on 5 matching bases. Germline V CDR1 and CDR2: SEHNR, FQNEAQ (reference sequence). V was pared by 1 base and J by 11 bases, with 8 bases between. The CDR3 runs 12 residues. The CDR3 loop is CASSLEQGELFF. The CDR3 nucleotides read TGTGCCAGCAGCTTAGAGCAGGGTGAGCTGTTTTTT.

V is TRBV5-5 and J is TRBJ2-1; 8 nucleotides agree with TRBD1. Per the germline V gene, CDR1 is SGHKS and CDR2 is YYEKEE (reference sequence). After removal of 0 bases from V and 8 bases from J, the junction contained 4 bases not matched to a gene. The length of the CDR3 is 14 residues. CDR3 residues: CASSLATGGHEQFF. CDR3 DNA sequence: TGTGCCAGCAGCTTGGCAACAGGGGGACATGAGCAGTTCTTC. The full variable domain, with the rest looked up from reference TRBV5-5 and TRBJ2-1, is DAGVTQSPTHLIKTRGQQVTLRCSPISGHKSVSWYQQVLGQGPQFIFQYYEKEERGRGNFPDRFSARQFPNYSSELNVNALLLGDSALYLCASSLATGGHEQFFGPGTRLTVL.

The chain is built from TRBV9 and TRBJ2-1; 11 bases fit TRBD2. Germline CDR1 and CDR2: SGDLS and YYNGEE. CDR3 size: 14 residues. Trimming at V came to 1 base and at J to 9 bases, leaving 3 bases not matched to a gene. CDR3 nucleotide sequence: TGTGCCAGCAGCGTAACTAGCGGGAGTCCTGAGCAGTTCTTC. It specifies CASSVTSGSPEQFF.

The CDR3 nucleotides are TGTGCCAGCAGCCCCGCTTTGGCAGGGGACTACGAGCAGTACTTC. Translation gives CASSPALAGDYEQYF. This sequence joins TRBV7-2 and TRBJ2-7, with D perhaps matching TRBD1 (6 bases). This CDR3 has 15 residues. Trimming took 5 bases from V and 3 from J, leaving 17 bases between them. Looked up from germline, CDR1 is SGHTA and CDR2 is FQGNSA.